The subject of this entry is one T cell receptor beta chain. The antigen remains undetermined. This record comes from a study of T cell responses to AZD1222 COVID-19 vaccine. Germline V CDR1 and CDR2: SGDLS, YYNGEE. The CDR3 covers 13 residues. With 4 bases removed from V and 6 bases from J, the gap between germline ends came to 11 bases. The method was immunoSEQ multiplex PCR; TCRdb's version includes in-frame clones alone and lacks a portion of them. This table holds roughly 140,000 clones, approximately 90% found once. The study, taken as a whole, reports: Clonal diversity was possibly underestimated; the donors were predominantly white British and more often female. Regions 160-218 and 743-854 dominated among vaccine-associated CD4 TCRs spanning spike. Reportedly, close to half of spike-specific TCRs are directed against unmutated variant regions.

The sample here was peripheral blood, taken on day 0 of AZD1222 vaccination. This receptor was obtained from an adult in good health. This chain uses TRBV9 with TRBJ2-1; D is uncertain. CDR3: CASSRIVANEQFF. The CDR3 DNA follows: TGTGCCAGCAGCCGAATAGTCGCCAATGAGCAGTTCTTC.